This is a list of T cell receptor beta chains from one sample in a study of control samples from healthy donors and cancer patients. The data were produced by immunoSEQ multiplex PCR, yet TCRdb's version contains in-frame clones alone and is incomplete. The sample contains about 220,000 clones, 85% to 95% of which appear only once. The sequencing input was blood. These receptors originate from a man over 45 in good health. The CDR3 runs from the conserved cysteine through the conserved F or W.

j_call	v_call	cdr3_aa
TRBJ1-1	TRBV21-1	CASSSSEAFF
TRBJ2-2	TRBV27	CASSFGSGGVGELFF
TRBJ2-2	TRBV30	CASSGGAIWELFF
TRBJ1-1	TRBV27	CASSLGRGYTEAFF
TRBJ1-2	TRBV6-5	CASSYGGRAIGYTF
TRBJ2-7	TRBV11-2	CASSLDREGEQYF
TRBJ1-1	TRBV28	CASRASGNTEAFF
TRBJ2-7	TRBV3-1/TRBV3-2	CASSQVRNSYEQYF
TRBJ1-4	TRBV5-1	CASRPGTYYEKLFF
TRBJ1-2	TRBV6-2/TRBV6-3	CASSRGLGNYGYTF
TRBJ2-1	TRBV29-1	CSGTRDRGYNEQFF
TRBJ2-1	TRBV3-1/TRBV3-2	CASSQALGLAGRGSYNEQFF
TRBJ1-2	TRBV7-2	CASSLAFTGGDGYTF
TRBJ2-1	TRBV18	CASSPGTSGGISSYNEQFF